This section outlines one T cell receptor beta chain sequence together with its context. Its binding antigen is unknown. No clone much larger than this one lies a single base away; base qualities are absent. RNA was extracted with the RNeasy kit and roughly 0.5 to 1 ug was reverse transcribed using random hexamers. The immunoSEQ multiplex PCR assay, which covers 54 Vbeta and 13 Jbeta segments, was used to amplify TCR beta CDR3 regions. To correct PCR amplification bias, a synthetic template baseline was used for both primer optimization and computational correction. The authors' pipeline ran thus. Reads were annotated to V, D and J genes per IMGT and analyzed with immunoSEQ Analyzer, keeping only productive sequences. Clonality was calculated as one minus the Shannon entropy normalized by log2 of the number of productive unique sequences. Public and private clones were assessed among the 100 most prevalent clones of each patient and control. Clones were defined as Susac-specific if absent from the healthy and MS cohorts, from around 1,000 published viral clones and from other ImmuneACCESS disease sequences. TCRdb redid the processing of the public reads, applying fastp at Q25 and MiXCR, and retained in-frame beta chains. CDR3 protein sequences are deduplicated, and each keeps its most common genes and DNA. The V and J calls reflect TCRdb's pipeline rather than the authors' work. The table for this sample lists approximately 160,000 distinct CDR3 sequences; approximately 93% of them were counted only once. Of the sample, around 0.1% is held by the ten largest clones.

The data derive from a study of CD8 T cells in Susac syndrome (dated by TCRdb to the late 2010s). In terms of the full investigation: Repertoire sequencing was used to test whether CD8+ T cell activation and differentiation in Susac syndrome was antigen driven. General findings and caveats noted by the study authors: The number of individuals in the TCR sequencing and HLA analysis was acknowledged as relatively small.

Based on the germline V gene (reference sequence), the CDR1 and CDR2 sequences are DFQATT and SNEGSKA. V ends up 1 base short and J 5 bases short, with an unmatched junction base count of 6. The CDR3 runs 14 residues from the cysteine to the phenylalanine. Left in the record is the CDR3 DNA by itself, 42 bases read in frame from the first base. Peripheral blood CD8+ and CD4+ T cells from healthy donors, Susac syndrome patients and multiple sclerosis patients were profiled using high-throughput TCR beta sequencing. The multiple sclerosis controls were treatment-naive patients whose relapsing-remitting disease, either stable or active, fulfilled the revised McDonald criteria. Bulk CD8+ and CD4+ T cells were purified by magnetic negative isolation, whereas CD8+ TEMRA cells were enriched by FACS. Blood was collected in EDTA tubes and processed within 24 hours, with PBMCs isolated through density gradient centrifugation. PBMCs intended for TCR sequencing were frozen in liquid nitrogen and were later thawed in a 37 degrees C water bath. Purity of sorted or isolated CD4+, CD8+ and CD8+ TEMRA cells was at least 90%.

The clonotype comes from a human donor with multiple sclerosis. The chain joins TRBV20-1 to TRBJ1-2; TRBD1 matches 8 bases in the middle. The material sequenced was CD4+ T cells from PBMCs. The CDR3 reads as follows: CSARGGDRSYGYTF. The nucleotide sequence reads TGCAGTGCTAGAGGGGGGGACAGGAGTTATGGCTACACCTTC.